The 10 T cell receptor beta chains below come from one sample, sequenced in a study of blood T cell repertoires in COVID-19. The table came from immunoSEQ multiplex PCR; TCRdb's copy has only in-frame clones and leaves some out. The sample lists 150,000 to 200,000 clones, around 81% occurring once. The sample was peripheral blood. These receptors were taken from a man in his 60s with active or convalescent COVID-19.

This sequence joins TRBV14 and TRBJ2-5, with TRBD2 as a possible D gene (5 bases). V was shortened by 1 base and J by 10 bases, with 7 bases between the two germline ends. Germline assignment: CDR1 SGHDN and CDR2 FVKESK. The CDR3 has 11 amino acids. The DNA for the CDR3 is TGTGCCAGCAGCCAAGCGGAGGTCCAGTACTTC. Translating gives CASSQAEVQYF.

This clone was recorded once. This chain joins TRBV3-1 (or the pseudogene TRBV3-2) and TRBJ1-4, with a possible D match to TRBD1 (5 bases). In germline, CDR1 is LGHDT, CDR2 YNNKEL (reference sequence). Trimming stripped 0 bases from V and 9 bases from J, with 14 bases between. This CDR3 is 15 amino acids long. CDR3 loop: CASSQEWAGTKKLFF. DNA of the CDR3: TGTGCCAGCAGCCAAGAATGGGCGGGGACTAAAAAACTGTTTTTT.

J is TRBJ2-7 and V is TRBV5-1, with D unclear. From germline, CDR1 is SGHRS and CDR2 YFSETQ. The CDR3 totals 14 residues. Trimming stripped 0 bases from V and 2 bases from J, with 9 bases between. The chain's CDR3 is CASSLENRAYEQYF. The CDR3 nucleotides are TGCGCCAGCAGCTTGGAGAACAGAGCCTACGAGCAGTACTTC. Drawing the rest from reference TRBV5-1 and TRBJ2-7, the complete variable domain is KAGVTQTPRYLIKTRGQQVTLSCSPISGHRSVSWYQQTPGQGLQFLFEYFSETQRNKGNFPGRFSGRQFSNSRSEMNVSTLELGDSALYLCASSLENRAYEQYFGPGTRLTVT.

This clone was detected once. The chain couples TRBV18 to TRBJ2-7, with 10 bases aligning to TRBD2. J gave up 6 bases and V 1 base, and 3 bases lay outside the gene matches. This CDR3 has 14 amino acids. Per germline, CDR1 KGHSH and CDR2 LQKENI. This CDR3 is CASSPQREGSEQYF. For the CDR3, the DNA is TGTGCCAGCTCACCACAGCGGGAGGGTTCCGAGCAGTACTTC. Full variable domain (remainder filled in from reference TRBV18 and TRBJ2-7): NAGVMQNPRHLVRRRGQEARLRCSPMKGHSHVYWYRQLPEEGLKFMVYLQKENIIDESGMPKERFSAEFPKEGPSILRIQQVVRGDSAAYFCASSPQREGSEQYFGPGTRLTVT.

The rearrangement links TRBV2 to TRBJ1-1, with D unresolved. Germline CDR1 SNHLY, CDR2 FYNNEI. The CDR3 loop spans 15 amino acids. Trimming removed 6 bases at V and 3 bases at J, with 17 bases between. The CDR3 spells CASSLGRGGDTEAFF. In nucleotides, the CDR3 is TGTGCCAGCAGCCTAGGGCGGGGTGGGGACACTGAAGCTTTCTTT.

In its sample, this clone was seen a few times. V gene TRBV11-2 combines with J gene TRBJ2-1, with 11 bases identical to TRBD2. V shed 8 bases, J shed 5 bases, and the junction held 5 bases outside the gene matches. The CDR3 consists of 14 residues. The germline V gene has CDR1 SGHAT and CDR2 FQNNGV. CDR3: CASSLAGGNNEQFF. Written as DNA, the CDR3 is TGTGCCAGCTCTCTAGCGGGGGGCAACAATGAGCAGTTCTTC.

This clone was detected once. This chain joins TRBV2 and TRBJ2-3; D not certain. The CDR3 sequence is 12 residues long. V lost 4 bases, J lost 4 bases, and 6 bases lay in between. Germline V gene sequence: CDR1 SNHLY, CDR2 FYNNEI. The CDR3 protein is CASSGQADTQYF. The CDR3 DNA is TGTGCCAGCAGTGGTCAGGCAGATACGCAGTATTTT.

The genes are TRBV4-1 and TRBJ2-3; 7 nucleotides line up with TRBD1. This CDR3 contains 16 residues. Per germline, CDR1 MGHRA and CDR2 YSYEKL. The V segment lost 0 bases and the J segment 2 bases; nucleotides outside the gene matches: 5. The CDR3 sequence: CASSQDPGQLTDTQYF. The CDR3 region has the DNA TGCGCCAGCAGCCAAGACCCGGGACAGCTCACAGATACGCAGTATTTT.

CDR3 amino acids: CASSSTVGTEAFF. The CDR3 nucleotides are TGTGCCAGCAGTTCAACAGTCGGCACTGAAGCTTTCTTT. This chain joins TRBV28 and TRBJ1-1; no firm D call. Per germline, CDR1 MDHEN and CDR2 SYDVKM. The CDR3 runs to 13 residues. V lost 4 bases and J lost 4, with 10 bases in between.

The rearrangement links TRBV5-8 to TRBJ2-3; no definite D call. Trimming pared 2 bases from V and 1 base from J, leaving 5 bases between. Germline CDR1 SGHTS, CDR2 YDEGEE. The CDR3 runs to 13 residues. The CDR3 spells CASSFSGTDTQYF. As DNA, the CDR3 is TGTGCCAGCAGCTTTAGTGGCACAGATACGCAGTATTTT.